This TCR beta chain was sequenced in a study of Tregs in tolerant kidney transplant recipients. Mixed chimerism was transient after nonmyeloablative marrow transplants from related graft donors. Thawed PBMCs were FACS-sorted into unstimulated CD4+CD25+CD127- regulatory T cells, CD4+CD25- non-regulatory cells, CD4 and CD8 cells. A word on this clone: The antigen is not known.

Study findings and constraints: Few patients were studied, so findings need validation in larger groups. In tolerant patients, donor-specific Tregs outgrew total Tregs, suggesting antigen-driven expansion.

Measured with immunoSEQ multiplex PCR; TCRdb has only the in-frame clones, and not every one. The sample has about 90,000 clones, 93% seen once; the top ten hold more than 1.5%. The source was CD4+ T cells from blood (PBMCs), collected 12 months after the transplant. The sequence came from a human patient who received a combined kidney and bone marrow transplant. Some T cells may be transferred from the graft donor.

The CDR3 region is CASSVSGVGNEQFF. The DNA of the CDR3 is TGTGCCAGCAGTGTGAGCGGGGTGGGCAATGAGCAGTTCTTC. The chain is built from TRBV2 and TRBJ2-1; 7 bases agree with TRBD2. V lost 4 bases, J lost 6 bases, and 6 bases stayed unmatched. Germline lookup yields CDR1 SNHLY and CDR2 FYNNEI. This CDR3 is 14 amino acids long.